A selection of T cell receptor beta chains follows, all from one sample in a study of T cells in Graves' hyperthyroidism and ophthalmopathy. TCRdb ran MiXCR on the multiplex PCR reads and lists one entry per CDR3 protein. Here the sample spans about 210,000 distinct CDR3 sequences, about a sixth being singletons. Sequenced sample: blood. These TCRs come from a man aged 45-65 years with Graves' hyperthyroidism. Each CDR3 is given with its conserved first and last residue. A D gene is named only where the DNA matches it firmly. Size is stated for part of the rows, as once, few or many counts, or as a class when the clone is expanded.

DNA: TGTGCCAGCACCCGACAGGGTGGTGGCTACACCTTC
CDR3: CASTRQGGGYTF
J: TRBJ1-2
V: TRBV12-3/TRBV12-4
D: TRBD1
size: many

DNA: TGTGCCAGCAGTTACGGGACAGGGTCGGATGGCTACACCTTC
CDR3: CASSYGTGSDGYTF
J: TRBJ1-2
V: TRBV6-5
D: TRBD1
size: few

DNA: TGTGCCAGCAGCTCTCGGGAGGGGGCCTACGAGCAGTACTTC
CDR3: CASSSREGAYEQYF
J: TRBJ2-7
V: TRBV7-2
D: TRBD2
size: many

DNA: TGTGCCAGCAGTGAAATTTATGGGACCGAGGGTAACTATGGCTACACCTTC
CDR3: CASSEIYGTEGNYGYTF
J: TRBJ1-2
V: TRBV6-1
D: NA
size: many

DNA: TGTGCCAGCAGTTCTTCAGATACGCAGTATTTT
CDR3: CASSSSDTQYF
J: TRBJ2-3
V: TRBV12-3/TRBV12-4
D: NA
size: few

DNA: TGCAGTGCTAGCCCCGGAGAGGGCGGGGAGCTGTTTTTT
CDR3: CSASPGEGGELFF
J: TRBJ2-2
V: TRBV20-1
D: NA
size: NA

DNA: TGTGCCAGCAGCTTACTGCAGGGGAATGAGCAGTTCTTC
CDR3: CASSLLQGNEQFF
J: TRBJ2-1
V: TRBV7-9
D: NA
size: many

DNA: TGCGCCAGCAGCCAAGATTATACAGGGTATTCACCCCTCCACTTT
CDR3: CASSQDYTGYSPLHF
J: TRBJ1-6
V: TRBV4-3
D: NA
size: few

DNA: TGCGCCAGCAGCTTGGGGGTGGTCATGAACACTGAAGCTTTCTTT
CDR3: CASSLGVVMNTEAFF
J: TRBJ1-1
V: TRBV5-1
D: NA
size: many

DNA: TGCAGTGCTAGTCCGACGGGGTCCGACTACTACACCTTC
CDR3: CSASPTGSDYYTF
J: TRBJ1-2
V: TRBV20-1
D: NA
size: NA

DNA: TGTGCCAGCAGTTTATTCCGGGAGGGAGCCGAGCAGTACTTC
CDR3: CASSLFREGAEQYF
J: TRBJ2-7
V: TRBV28
D: TRBD2
size: many

DNA: TGTGCCAGCTCCTTAGCGGGAGAGGCCTACGAGCAGTACTTC
CDR3: CASSLAGEAYEQYF
J: TRBJ2-7
V: TRBV6-1
D: TRBD2
size: few

DNA: TGTGCCAGCAGTTACCGTTCTAGCGGGAGCCCCTTGGGGGAGCAGTACTTC
CDR3: CASSYRSSGSPLGEQYF
J: TRBJ2-7
V: TRBV6-6
D: TRBD2
size: NA

DNA: TGTGCCAGCAGCTTAAATCCTAGCGGTACAGATACGCAGTATTTT
CDR3: CASSLNPSGTDTQYF
J: TRBJ2-3
V: TRBV7-2
D: TRBD2
size: NA

DNA: TGTGCCAGCAGTCTCATTCTAGCGGGAGGACTCACAGATACGCAGTATTTT
CDR3: CASSLILAGGLTDTQYF
J: TRBJ2-3
V: TRBV28
D: TRBD2
size: few

DNA: TGCAGCGTTGAGAGGGACAGTAACACAGATACGCAGTATTTT
CDR3: CSVERDSNTDTQYF
J: TRBJ2-3
V: TRBV29-1
D: TRBD1
size: NA

DNA: TGTGCCATCAAGGAAAGGGGGGAGCAGTACTTC
CDR3: CAIKERGEQYF
J: TRBJ2-7
V: TRBV10-3
D: NA
size: many

DNA: TGTGCCAGAGATTCCCCGCGGGAGGCCTCCTACGAGCAGTACTTC
CDR3: CARDSPREASYEQYF
J: TRBJ2-7
V: TRBV27
D: TRBD2
size: many

DNA: TGTGCCAGCAGTTCACCGGGACTCTCACGGCATGAGCAGTTCTTC
CDR3: CASSSPGLSRHEQFF
J: TRBJ2-1
V: TRBV28
D: NA
size: many

DNA: TGTGCCAGCAGTTTCCAAGACAGGGGCTATGGCTACACCTTC
CDR3: CASSFQDRGYGYTF
J: TRBJ1-2
V: TRBV6-5
D: TRBD1
size: many

DNA: TGTGCCAGCTCCCCTTACGCAGGTGGAGACTACGAGCAGTACTTC
CDR3: CASSPYAGGDYEQYF
J: TRBJ2-7
V: TRBV18
D: NA
size: many

DNA: TGTGCCAGCAGTCCCCCTGGACCGGGGAACGAGCAGTACTTC
CDR3: CASSPPGPGNEQYF
J: TRBJ2-7
V: TRBV28
D: NA
size: many

DNA: TGCAGTGCTTTAGCGGGAGGCACCCGCTCCTTCTACGAGCAGTACTTC
CDR3: CSALAGGTRSFYEQYF
J: TRBJ2-7
V: TRBV20-1
D: TRBD2
size: NA

DNA: TGTGCCAGCAGTCCTCTGGGGACGGGATACACAGATACGCAGTATTTT
CDR3: CASSPLGTGYTDTQYF
J: TRBJ2-3
V: TRBV5-4
D: NA
size: NA

DNA: TGTGCCAGCAGATTAAATACCGGGACAGGGAGATACGAGCAGTACTTC
CDR3: CASRLNTGTGRYEQYF
J: TRBJ2-7
V: TRBV28
D: TRBD1
size: medium-sized

DNA: TGTGCCAGCAGTGTAGAAGGGATGGCTAGCGGATCCTACGAGCAGTACTTC
CDR3: CASSVEGMASGSYEQYF
J: TRBJ2-7
V: TRBV6-1
D: TRBD2
size: many

DNA: TGTGCCAGCAGTGAGCTCAGGTCCTACGAGCAGTACTTC
CDR3: CASSELRSYEQYF
J: TRBJ2-7
V: TRBV2
D: NA
size: many

DNA: TGCAGCGTTTCCTTTCCAGGGGAGAATGAGCAGTTCTTC
CDR3: CSVSFPGENEQFF
J: TRBJ2-1
V: TRBV29-1
D: NA
size: NA

DNA: TGTACCAGCAGCCGGACAGGGAGAAAGGATGAGCAGTTCTTC
CDR3: CTSSRTGRKDEQFF
J: TRBJ2-1
V: TRBV3-1
D: TRBD1
size: many

DNA: TGTGCCAGCAGTTTGCTAGCGGGAAACACCGGGGAGCTGTTTTTT
CDR3: CASSLLAGNTGELFF
J: TRBJ2-2
V: TRBV6-2/TRBV6-3
D: TRBD2
size: many

DNA: TGTGCCAGTAGTATCCTCGGGACAGGGATGGCGAACACTGAAGCTTTCTTT
CDR3: CASSILGTGMANTEAFF
J: TRBJ1-1
V: TRBV19
D: TRBD1
size: NA

DNA: TGTGCCAGCAGCCCCACTGGGGATAATTTGAACACTGAAGCTTTCTTT
CDR3: CASSPTGDNLNTEAFF
J: TRBJ1-1
V: TRBV7-8
D: NA
size: NA

DNA: TGTGCCAGCAGCGTATTCGGGGCAGATACGCAGTATTTT
CDR3: CASSVFGADTQYF
J: TRBJ2-3
V: TRBV9
D: NA
size: many

DNA: TGTGCCAGCATAACCAGGGGTGACTCCTACGAGCAGTACTTC
CDR3: CASITRGDSYEQYF
J: TRBJ2-7
V: TRBV6-1
D: NA
size: few

DNA: TGCAGTGCTAGAACGACAGGGGTTTCACCCCTCCACTTT
CDR3: CSARTTGVSPLHF
J: TRBJ1-6
V: TRBV20-1
D: TRBD1
size: few

DNA: TGTGCCAGCAGTTACCCGCGCTCCCATCCAGGGGGCACTGGGGCCAACGTCCTGACTTTC
CDR3: CASSYPRSHPGGTGANVLTF
J: TRBJ2-6
V: TRBV6-6
D: TRBD1
size: few

DNA: TGTGCCAGTACGACGAAGAAATCCAATGAAAAACTGTTTTTT
CDR3: CASTTKKSNEKLFF
J: TRBJ1-4
V: TRBV2
D: NA
size: NA

DNA: TGTGCCAGCAGTTTAGTAGGACCCACCGGGGAGCTGTTTTTT
CDR3: CASSLVGPTGELFF
J: TRBJ2-2
V: TRBV12-3/TRBV12-4
D: NA
size: once

DNA: TGTGCCAGCAGTTCGCCGGGACAGGGCCCAGGTGGCTACACCTTC
CDR3: CASSSPGQGPGGYTF
J: TRBJ1-2
V: TRBV6-9
D: TRBD1
size: NA

DNA: TGTGCCAGCTCAGCCAGCGGGACCCCCGGCTCCTACGAGCAGTACTTC
CDR3: CASSASGTPGSYEQYF
J: TRBJ2-7
V: TRBV18
D: TRBD2
size: many

DNA: TGCGCCAGCAGAGGACAGGGTTTGGGAGGCTACACCTTC
CDR3: CASRGQGLGGYTF
J: TRBJ1-2
V: TRBV5-1
D: TRBD1
size: many

DNA: TGCAGCGCCCGACTAGCGGGAGTGATGGAGACCCGGTACTTC
CDR3: CSARLAGVMETRYF
J: TRBJ2-5
V: TRBV29-1
D: TRBD2
size: NA

DNA: TGTGCCAGCAGTTTAATCCTAGCGGGATGGGAGACCCAGTACTTC
CDR3: CASSLILAGWETQYF
J: TRBJ2-5
V: TRBV12-3/TRBV12-4
D: TRBD2
size: many

DNA: TGCGCCAGCAGCTTATATGCAGATACGCAGTATTTT
CDR3: CASSLYADTQYF
J: TRBJ2-3
V: TRBV5-1
D: NA
size: few

DNA: TGTGCCAGCAGTTCGGGACAGGGAGAAAAAGCTTTCTTT
CDR3: CASSSGQGEKAFF
J: TRBJ1-1
V: TRBV28
D: TRBD1
size: many

DNA: TGTGCCTGGATCCCAACCACCGGGGGCTACACCTTC
CDR3: CAWIPTTGGYTF
J: TRBJ1-2
V: TRBV30
D: NA
size: few

DNA: TGCGCCAGCAGCCAAGGGCGGTGGCGGGGGGCTACTGGAAACACCATATATTTT
CDR3: CASSQGRWRGATGNTIYF
J: TRBJ1-3
V: TRBV5-5
D: NA
size: NA

DNA: TGCAGTGCTAGAGAAGAAACAGTGCCCGGGGAGCCAAACTATGGCTACACCTTC
CDR3: CSAREETVPGEPNYGYTF
J: TRBJ1-2
V: TRBV20-1
D: NA
size: many

DNA: TGTGCCAGCACCTTCCGGGACTCCTACAATGAGCAGTTCTTC
CDR3: CASTFRDSYNEQFF
J: TRBJ2-1
V: TRBV11-2
D: NA
size: many

DNA: TGCGCCAGCAGCCAAGCCGACACCTACAATGAGCAGTTCTTC
CDR3: CASSQADTYNEQFF
J: TRBJ2-1
V: TRBV4-1
D: NA
size: many

DNA: TGCAGTGCCGTCAGAAGGAGGACTAGCCTTGGCGATGAGCAGTTCTTC
CDR3: CSAVRRRTSLGDEQFF
J: TRBJ2-1
V: TRBV20-1
D: TRBD2
size: many

DNA: TGTGCCAGCAGTGATAGGCGGGAGGGCAAAAACATTCAGTACTTC
CDR3: CASSDRREGKNIQYF
J: TRBJ2-4
V: TRBV2
D: TRBD2
size: few

DNA: TGTGCCAGCAGTGCAACCGGGACGGGACTACACCGGCCCTACGAGCAGTACTTC
CDR3: CASSATGTGLHRPYEQYF
J: TRBJ2-7
V: TRBV12-3/TRBV12-4
D: TRBD2
size: many

DNA: TGTGCCACCAGTGGGGGTCCAGGGGGCCTCACCGGGGAGCTGTTTTTT
CDR3: CATSGGPGGLTGELFF
J: TRBJ2-2
V: TRBV24-1
D: TRBD1
size: NA

DNA: TGTGCCACCAGCAGAGATCCGGGAGCCGAGCAGTACTTC
CDR3: CATSRDPGAEQYF
J: TRBJ2-7
V: TRBV15
D: NA
size: NA

DNA: TGCGCCAGCAGCCCCCAGTCTCGGCGGGAGGAGACCCAGTACTTC
CDR3: CASSPQSRREETQYF
J: TRBJ2-5
V: TRBV5-1
D: TRBD2
size: many

DNA: TGCAGCGTGGTGACTAGCGGGAGTCTGGAGACCCAGTACTTC
CDR3: CSVVTSGSLETQYF
J: TRBJ2-5
V: TRBV29-1
D: TRBD2
size: many

DNA: TGTGCCAGCAGTTTAGATCTCTACGAGCAGTACTTC
CDR3: CASSLDLYEQYF
J: TRBJ2-7
V: TRBV28
D: NA
size: many

DNA: TGTGCCAGCAGCCAAGCTTTCCCGGCTGGCTACACCTTC
CDR3: CASSQAFPAGYTF
J: TRBJ1-2
V: TRBV3-1
D: NA
size: many

DNA: TGCAGTGCTTCACGAACAGGGGGCCACGGCTACACCTTC
CDR3: CSASRTGGHGYTF
J: TRBJ1-2
V: TRBV20-1
D: TRBD1
size: NA